This record concerns one TCR beta chain sequence. Its matching antigen is unknown. This sample is drawn from a study of post-analysis software for immune sequencing data. Findings and caveats of the study: Controls showed significantly higher normalized Chao1 diversity than did multiple sclerosis patients. With TRBV5-6, TRBV5-1 and TRBV20-1 included, five TRBV segments were more frequent in patients than in controls. Strong co-clustering by F measure linked samples that shared a preparation batch.

Unique molecular identifiers were carried by the TCR beta cDNA libraries. From the PCR reads, TCRdb called clonotypes with MiXCR, one entry per CDR3 protein. Here the sample spans about 500,000 distinct CDR3 sequences, roughly 45% being singletons. CDR3 length: 14 residues. Germline V lookup: CDR1 SGHTA, CDR2 FQGTGA. Trimming stripped 2 bases from V and 7 bases from J, with 12 bases between. J is TRBJ2-1 and V is TRBV7-3; TRBD2 is a possible D gene (6 bases). Material: blood. The origin of this receptor is a girl aged 10-17 years with multiple sclerosis. The CDR3 loop is CASSLFGSGNEQFF. The CDR3 coding sequence is TGTGCCAGCAGCTTATTCGGGAGTGGAAATGAGCAGTTCTTC. The full variable domain, with the rest looked up from reference TRBV7-3 and TRBJ2-1, is GAGVSQTPSNKVTEKGKYVELRCDPISGHTALYWYRQSLGQGPEFLIYFQGTGAADDSGLPNDRFFAVRPEGSVSTLKIQRTERGDSAVYLCASSLFGSGNEQFFGPGTRLTVL.